This TCR beta chain was recovered during a study of T-cell reconstitution after alpha-beta-depleted transplantation in children. Construction of the TCRbeta library involved unique molecular identifiers. One entry per CDR3 protein, called by TCRdb with MiXCR from the PCR reads. The data contain some 220,000 distinct CDR3 sequences, roughly a tenth of them singletons. The CDR3 is made up of 17 amino acids. Germline CDR1 is SGHAT and CDR2 is FQNNGV. A remark on this clonotype: One end of the junction varies from germline; a read error may be responsible.

The sample in question was PBMCs from the stem cell graft donor, obtained from the stem cell graft. V usage is TRBV11-2 and J usage is TRBJ1-2; TRBD1 might be the D (5 bases). The origin of this receptor is a human donor who donated a stem cell graft to a child with acute lymphoblastic leukemia. DNA for the CDR3: TGTGCCAGCAGTCGACAGAGCGCCTTGGTGGGGGAGGGAGGCTACGCCTTC. Translated, it gives CASSRQSALVGEGGYAF.